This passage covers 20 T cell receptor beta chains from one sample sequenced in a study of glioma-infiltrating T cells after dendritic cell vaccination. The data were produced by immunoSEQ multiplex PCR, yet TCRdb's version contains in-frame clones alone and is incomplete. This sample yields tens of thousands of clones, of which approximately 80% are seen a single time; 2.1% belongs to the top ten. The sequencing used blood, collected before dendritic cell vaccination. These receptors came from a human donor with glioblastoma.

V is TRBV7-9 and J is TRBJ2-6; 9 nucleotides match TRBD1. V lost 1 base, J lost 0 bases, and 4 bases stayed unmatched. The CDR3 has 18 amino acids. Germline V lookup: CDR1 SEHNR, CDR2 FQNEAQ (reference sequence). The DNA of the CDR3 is TGTGCCAGCAGCTTAGGGACAGGGGTTAGCTCTGGGGCCAACGTCCTGACTTTC. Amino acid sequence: CASSLGTGVSSGANVLTF.

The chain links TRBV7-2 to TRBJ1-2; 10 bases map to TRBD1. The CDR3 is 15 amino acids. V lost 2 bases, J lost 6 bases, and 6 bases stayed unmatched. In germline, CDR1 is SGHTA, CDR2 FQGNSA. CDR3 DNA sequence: TGTGCCAGCAGCTTAAGAACCGGGACAGGGGATGGCTACACCTTC. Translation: CASSLRTGTGDGYTF.

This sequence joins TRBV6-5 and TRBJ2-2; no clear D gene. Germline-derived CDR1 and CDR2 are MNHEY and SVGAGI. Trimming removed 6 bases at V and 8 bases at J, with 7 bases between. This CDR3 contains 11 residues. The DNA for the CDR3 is TGTGCCAGCAGGGAGCAAGGGGAGCTGTTTTTT. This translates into CASREQGELFF.

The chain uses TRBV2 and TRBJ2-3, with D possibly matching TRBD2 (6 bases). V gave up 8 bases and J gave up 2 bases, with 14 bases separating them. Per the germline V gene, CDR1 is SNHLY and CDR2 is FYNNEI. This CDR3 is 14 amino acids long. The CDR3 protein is CASQGGVSTDTQYF. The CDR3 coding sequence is TGTGCCAGCCAGGGCGGGGTTTCCACAGATACGCAGTATTTT.

This CDR3 reads CASSREQVQQQYF. The CDR3 DNA is TGTGCCAGCAGTAGAGAACAGGTACAACAGCAGTACTTC. The chain links TRBV6-6 to TRBJ2-7, with D possibly TRBD1 on 5 matching bases. This CDR3 has 13 amino acids. The germline V and J ends were trimmed by 5 bases and 8 bases, with 16 bases remaining between them. CDR1 and CDR2 (germline): MNHNY, SVGAGI (reference sequence).

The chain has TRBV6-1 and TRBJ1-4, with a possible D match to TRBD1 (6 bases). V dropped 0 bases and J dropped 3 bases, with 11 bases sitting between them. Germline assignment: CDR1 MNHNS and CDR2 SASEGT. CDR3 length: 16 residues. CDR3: CASSEAGGLANEKLFF. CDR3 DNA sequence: TGTGCCAGCAGTGAAGCGGGGGGGCTCGCTAATGAAAAACTGTTTTTT.

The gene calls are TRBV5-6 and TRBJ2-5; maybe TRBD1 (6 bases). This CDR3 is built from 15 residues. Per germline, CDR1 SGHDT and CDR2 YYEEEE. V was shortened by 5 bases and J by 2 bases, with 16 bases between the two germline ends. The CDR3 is CASSWIGQRQETQYF. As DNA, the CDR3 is TGTGCCAGCAGTTGGATAGGACAGAGACAAGAGACCCAGTACTTC.

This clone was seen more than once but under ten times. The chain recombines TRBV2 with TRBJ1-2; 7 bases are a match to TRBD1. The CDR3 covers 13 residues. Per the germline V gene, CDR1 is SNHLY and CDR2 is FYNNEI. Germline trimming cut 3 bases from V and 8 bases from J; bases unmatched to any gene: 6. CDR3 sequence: CASSDGGGYGYTF. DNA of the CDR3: TGTGCCAGCAGTGACGGAGGGGGCTACGGCTACACCTTC.

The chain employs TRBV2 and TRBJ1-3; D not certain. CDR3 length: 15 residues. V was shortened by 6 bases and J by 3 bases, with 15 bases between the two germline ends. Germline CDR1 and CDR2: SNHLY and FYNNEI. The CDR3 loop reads CASRYSGFFGNTIYF. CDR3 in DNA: TGTGCCAGCAGATACTCGGGGTTCTTTGGAAACACCATATATTTT.

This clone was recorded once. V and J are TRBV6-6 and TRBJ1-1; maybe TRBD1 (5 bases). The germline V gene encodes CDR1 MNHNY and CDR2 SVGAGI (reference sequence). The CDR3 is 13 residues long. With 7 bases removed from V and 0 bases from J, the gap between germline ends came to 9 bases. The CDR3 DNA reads TGTGCCAGCAAAGGGGTGATGAACACTGAAGCTTTCTTT. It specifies CASKGVMNTEAFF.

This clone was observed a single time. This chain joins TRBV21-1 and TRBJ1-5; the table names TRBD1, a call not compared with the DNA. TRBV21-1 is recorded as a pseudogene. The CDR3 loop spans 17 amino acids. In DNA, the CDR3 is TGTGCCAGCAGCAAAGCCCTACAGGGTGGAGGCAATCAGCCCCAGCATTTT. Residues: CASSKALQGGGNQPQHF.

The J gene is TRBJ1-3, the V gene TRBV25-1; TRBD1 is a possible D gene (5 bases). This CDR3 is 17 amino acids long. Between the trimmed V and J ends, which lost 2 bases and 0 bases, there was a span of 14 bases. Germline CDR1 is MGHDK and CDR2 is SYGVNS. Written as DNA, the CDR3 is TGTGCCAGCAGTGAACTGCAGGGAGGCATCTCTGGAAACACCATATATTTT. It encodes CASSELQGGISGNTIYF.

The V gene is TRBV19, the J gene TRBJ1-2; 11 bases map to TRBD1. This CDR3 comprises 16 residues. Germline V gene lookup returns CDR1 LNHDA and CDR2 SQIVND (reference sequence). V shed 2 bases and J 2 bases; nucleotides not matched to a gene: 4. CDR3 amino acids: CASSISGQGANYGYTF. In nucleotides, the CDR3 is TGTGCCAGTAGTATATCCGGACAGGGGGCAAACTATGGCTACACCTTC.

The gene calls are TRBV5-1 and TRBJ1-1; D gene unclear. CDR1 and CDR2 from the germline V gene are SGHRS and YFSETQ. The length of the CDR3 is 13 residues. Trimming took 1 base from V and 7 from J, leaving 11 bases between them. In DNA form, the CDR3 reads TGCGCCAGCAGCTTGAATGAACCTATTGAAGCTTTCTTT. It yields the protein CASSLNEPIEAFF. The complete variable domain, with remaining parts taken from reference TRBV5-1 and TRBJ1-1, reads KAGVTQTPRYLIKTRGQQVTLSCSPISGHRSVSWYQQTPGQGLQFLFEYFSETQRNKGNFPGRFSGRQFSNSRSEMNVSTLELGDSALYLCASSLNEPIEAFFGQGTRLTVV.

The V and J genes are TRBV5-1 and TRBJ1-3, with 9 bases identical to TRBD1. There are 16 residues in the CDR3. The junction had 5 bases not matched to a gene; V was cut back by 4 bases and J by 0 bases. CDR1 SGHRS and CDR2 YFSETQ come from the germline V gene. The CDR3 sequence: CASSTTGGSSGNTIYF. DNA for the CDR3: TGCGCCAGCAGCACCACAGGGGGCAGCTCTGGAAACACCATATATTTT. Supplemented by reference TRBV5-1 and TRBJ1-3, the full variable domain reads KAGVTQTPRYLIKTRGQQVTLSCSPISGHRSVSWYQQTPGQGLQFLFEYFSETQRNKGNFPGRFSGRQFSNSRSEMNVSTLELGDSALYLCASSTTGGSSGNTIYFGEGSWLTVV.

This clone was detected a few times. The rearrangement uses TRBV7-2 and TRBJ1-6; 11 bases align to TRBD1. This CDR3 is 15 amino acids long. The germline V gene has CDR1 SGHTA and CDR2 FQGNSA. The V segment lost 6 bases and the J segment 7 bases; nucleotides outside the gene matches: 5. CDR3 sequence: CASSYRDRGNSPLHF. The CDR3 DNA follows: TGTGCCAGCAGTTATCGGGACAGGGGGAATTCACCCCTCCACTTT.

The CDR3, as DNA: TGCGCCAGCAGCCAAGATCACGGGGGGGGGCGCACAGATACGCAGTATTTT. Translation: CASSQDHGGGRTDTQYF. This rearrangement joins TRBV4-1 to TRBJ2-3; 8 nucleotides line up with TRBD2. Germline values: CDR1 MGHRA, CDR2 YSYEKL. The CDR3 is made up of 17 amino acids. V was pared by 0 bases and J by 1 base, with 6 bases of the junction left unmatched.

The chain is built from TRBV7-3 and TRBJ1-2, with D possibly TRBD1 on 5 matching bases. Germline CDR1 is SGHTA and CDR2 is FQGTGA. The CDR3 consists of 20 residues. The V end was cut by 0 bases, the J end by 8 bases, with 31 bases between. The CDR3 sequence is CASSLTPAGIGAGFPPGYTF. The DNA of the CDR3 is TGTGCCAGCAGCTTAACGCCAGCAGGGATTGGGGCTGGGTTTCCTCCCGGCTACACCTTC.

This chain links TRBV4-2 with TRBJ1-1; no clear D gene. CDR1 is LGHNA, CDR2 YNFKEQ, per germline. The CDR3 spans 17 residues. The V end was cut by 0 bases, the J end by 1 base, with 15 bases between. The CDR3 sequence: CASSQDVRDRGNTEAFF. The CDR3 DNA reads TGTGCCAGCAGCCAAGATGTAAGGGATCGGGGGAACACTGAAGCTTTCTTT.

The CDR3 DNA reads TGCGCCAGCACGGACAGGGGACGAAATGAGCAGTTCTTC. Residues: CASTDRGRNEQFF. The genes are TRBV23-1 and TRBJ2-1; 9 bases match TRBD1. TRBV23-1 is designated an ORF whose function remains uncertain. The CDR3 extends over 13 amino acids. V lost 7 bases, J lost 7 bases, and 5 bases stayed unmatched.